The 23 T cell receptor beta chains below all came from one sample that was sequenced in a study of T cell responses to AZD1222 COVID-19 vaccine (dated by TCRdb to about 2021). The time point tag for this specimen amounts to: baseline before first vaccination. Library construction relied on the immunoSEQ multiplex PCR assay. Not all clones reach the TCRdb copy of this immuneACCESS table, which keeps in-frame sequences only. Checked studies attribute under half of the gap to unresolved V genes and leave the rest unexplained. For this sample there are 150,000 to 200,000 clones; almost 90% appear just once. About 8% of the sample belongs to the ten largest clones. Specimen: peripheral blood, collected on day 0 of AZD1222 vaccination. All receptors come from an adult in good health.

The chain combines TRBV12-3 or TRBV12-4 with TRBJ2-5, with 9 bases lining up with TRBD2. V was pared by 8 bases and J by 4 bases, with 2 bases of the junction left unmatched. The CDR3 has 12 amino acids. CDR3 sequence (DNA): TGTGCCAGCGGGACTAGCCGAGAGACCCAGTACTTC. It translates to CASGTSRETQYF.

This chain connects TRBV3-1 (or the pseudogene TRBV3-2) to TRBJ1-2, with D maybe TRBD1 (5 bases). This CDR3 region has 15 residues. The V end lost 4 bases, the J end lost 2 bases, and 14 bases lay between the germline ends. Germline CDR1 reads LGHDT; CDR2 reads YNNKEL (reference sequence). For the CDR3, the DNA is TGTGCCAGCAGCCTTGGTGACAGTGCCAACTATGGCTACACCTTC. It specifies CASSLGDSANYGYTF.

This chain connects TRBV30 to TRBJ1-1; the D is unclear. Trimming cost V 0 bases and J 1 base, with 15 bases left between them. The CDR3 is made up of 16 amino acids. From germline, CDR1 is GTSNPN and CDR2 SVGIG (reference sequence). CDR3 sequence: CAWSVYPPHPNTEAFF. CDR3 nucleotides: TGTGCCTGGAGTGTATACCCCCCGCACCCGAACACTGAAGCTTTCTTT.

V and J are TRBV7-3 and TRBJ2-1; 10 positions agree with TRBD1. Per germline, CDR1 SGHTA and CDR2 FQGTGA. This CDR3 is built from 16 residues. The trim removed 5 bases at V and 4 bases at J, leaving 8 bases unmatched. Here the CDR3 DNA reads TGTGCCAGCAGCCTCCGAGACAGGGGGCTTTACAATGAGCAGTTCTTC. It specifies CASSLRDRGLYNEQFF.

The genes are TRBV5-1 and TRBJ1-2; unclear D gene. Trimming pared 1 base from V and 4 bases from J, leaving 8 bases between. This CDR3 contains 13 residues. Per the germline V gene, CDR1 is SGHRS and CDR2 is YFSETQ. CDR3 sequence: CASSLRLRYGYTF. The CDR3 region has the DNA TGCGCCAGCAGCTTGCGTTTACGCTATGGCTACACCTTC.

In nucleotides, the CDR3 is TGTGCCAGCAGTGAACGGAGTAATGAAAAACTGTTTTTT. This codes for CASSERSNEKLFF. The chain uses TRBV2 and TRBJ1-4; unclear D gene. This CDR3 spans 13 amino acids. V gave up 2 bases and J gave up 4 bases, with 5 bases separating them. Per germline, CDR1 SNHLY and CDR2 FYNNEI.

The V and J genes are TRBV21-1 and TRBJ1-2; the DNA was not used to check the table's D call, TRBD1. TRBV21-1 is a pseudogene locus. This CDR3 contains 16 residues. The CDR3 sequence is CASSKEGRSRGRGYTF. CDR3 DNA: TGTGCCAGCAGCAAAGAAGGTAGGAGCAGGGGGCGCGGCTACACCTTC.

The chain employs TRBV7-9 and TRBJ1-2, with TRBD1 as a possible D gene (5 bases). V was cut by 7 bases and J by 0 bases, with 15 bases left in between. The germline gives CDR1 SEHNR, CDR2 FQNEAQ (reference sequence). This CDR3 region has 15 residues. The CDR3 protein is CASTPARGTNYGYTF. In nucleotides, the CDR3 is TGTGCCAGCACCCCCGCTCGGGGGACTAACTATGGCTACACCTTC.

This chain uses TRBV27 with TRBJ2-1; D gene uncertain. CDR3 size: 14 residues. In germline, CDR1 is MNHEY, CDR2 SMNVEV (reference sequence). The V and J ends lost 0 bases and 4 bases respectively, with 7 bases between them. The CDR3 sequence: CASSLSGPYNEQFF. The CDR3 DNA reads as TGTGCCAGCAGTTTATCAGGCCCGTACAATGAGCAGTTCTTC.

This chain uses TRBV12-5 with TRBJ2-4; 7 bases are a match to TRBD1. The CDR3 covers 16 residues. The germline V gene has CDR1 LGHNT and CDR2 FRNRAP. With 2 bases clipped from V and 5 bases from J, the junction kept 9 bases outside the gene matches. The CDR3 protein is CASGLPSRDRENIQYF. The CDR3 DNA follows: TGTGCTAGTGGTTTGCCGTCCCGGGACAGAGAAAACATTCAGTACTTC.

Concerning this clone: This sample also contains other DNA sequences that code for the same CDR3. For the CDR3, the DNA is TGTGCCAGCAGTTTGTCGACAGGGGGCAACTATGGCTACACCTTC. Protein product: CASSLSTGGNYGYTF. V usage is TRBV27 and J usage is TRBJ1-2; 10 bases line up with TRBD1. The V segment lost 3 bases and the J segment 2 bases; nucleotides outside the gene matches: 3. The CDR3 spans 15 residues. Per the germline V gene, CDR1 is MNHEY and CDR2 is SMNVEV (reference sequence).

As to this clone: Other nucleotide sequences in the sample specify the same CDR3. The chain uses TRBV6-6 and TRBJ2-6; 8 nucleotides match TRBD1. Germline V CDR1 and CDR2: MNHNY, SVGAGI (reference sequence). J was trimmed by 1 base and V by 5 bases; bases with no gene match: 7. This CDR3 comprises 17 residues. CDR3 bases: TGTGCCAGCAGTCCCGGACAGGGAAGTTCTGGGGCCAACGTCCTGACTTTC. The encoded protein is CASSPGQGSSGANVLTF.

The chain recombines TRBV19 with TRBJ2-5; weak D call: TRBD1 (6 bases). The CDR3 is 16 residues long. Trimming left V 3 bases short and J 3 bases short, with 17 bases between. Germline CDR1 LNHDA, CDR2 SQIVND (reference sequence). CDR3 bases: TGTGCCAGTAGTATGTCCTCAGGGGCGCGGGAAGAGACCCAGTACTTC. Translation: CASSMSSGAREETQYF.

The chain employs TRBV4-2 and TRBJ1-1; D remains ambiguous. V was pared by 3 bases and J by 1 base, with 3 bases between. Looked up from germline, CDR1 is LGHNA and CDR2 is YNFKEQ. The CDR3 has 12 amino acids. CDR3 sequence reads: CASSQGNTEAFF. The CDR3 region has the DNA TGTGCCAGCAGCCAGGGGAACACTGAAGCTTTCTTT.

This chain links TRBV3-1 (or the pseudogene TRBV3-2) with TRBJ1-2; D perhaps matches TRBD1 (5 bases). Germline loops: CDR1 LGHDT, CDR2 YNNKEL (reference sequence). V lost 3 bases and J lost 8, with 19 bases in between. This CDR3 is built from 15 residues. The DNA for the CDR3 is TGTGCCAGCAGCCACTACGGGACCGACGGAGGGGGCTACACCTTC. Amino acids: CASSHYGTDGGGYTF.

V gene TRBV6-5 combines with J gene TRBJ2-2, with D hard to call. Trimming took off 5 bases at V and 1 base at J, with 8 bases between the two ends. The germline gives CDR1 MNHEY, CDR2 SVGAGI. This CDR3 has 14 residues. For the CDR3, the DNA is TGTGCCAGCAGTCGACCGCTGAACACCGGGGAGCTGTTTTTT. Translated, it gives CASSRPLNTGELFF.

V usage is TRBV2 and J usage is TRBJ2-7; D call uncertain. Germline CDR1 and CDR2: SNHLY and FYNNEI. CDR3 length equals 14 residues. Trimming removed 4 bases from V and 3 bases from J, with 13 bases in between. CDR3 bases: TGTGCCAGCAGTGTAGGGAACAGCATCTACGAGCAGTACTTC. Its protein product is CASSVGNSIYEQYF. Full variable domain (outside the CDR3, taken from reference TRBV2 and TRBJ2-7): EPEVTQTPSHQVTQMGQEVILRCVPISNHLYFYWYRQILGQKVEFLVSFYNNEISEKSEIFDDQFSVERPDGSNFTLKIRSTKLEDSAMYFCASSVGNSIYEQYFGPGTRLTVT.

The chain couples TRBV10-2 to TRBJ1-5; D uncertain. The CDR3 is 14 amino acids. Germline values: CDR1 WSHSY, CDR2 SAAADI. Trimming pared 2 bases from V and 2 bases from J, leaving 7 bases between. CDR3 sequence reads: CASSEGQGNQPQHF. In nucleotides, the CDR3 is TGCGCCAGCAGTGAGGGTCAGGGCAATCAGCCCCAGCATTTT.

The gene calls are TRBV30 and TRBJ1-1; D gene ambiguous. The germline V gene has CDR1 GTSNPN and CDR2 SVGIG (reference sequence). The ends were cut back, 4 bases at V and 8 bases at J, with 8 bases in the middle. CDR3 size: 10 residues. CDR3 in amino acids: CAWISVEAFF. CDR3 sequence (DNA): TGTGCCTGGATCTCTGTAGAAGCTTTCTTT.

The J gene is TRBJ1-2, the V gene TRBV12-3 or TRBV12-4; perhaps TRBD1 as D (6 bases). There are 13 residues in the CDR3. The ends were cut back, 3 bases at V and 8 bases at J, with 13 bases in the middle. CDR3 nucleotides: TGTGCCAGCAGTTTGTCAGGGGCAGTGGGCTACACCTTC. Its protein is CASSLSGAVGYTF.

The chain links TRBV6-1 to TRBJ2-7; 9 bases match TRBD2. CDR3 length: 16 residues. J gave up 2 bases and V 4 bases, and 9 bases lay outside the gene matches. The germline V gene has CDR1 MNHNS and CDR2 SASEGT. The chain's CDR3 is CASSGANSSGTYEQYF. CDR3 bases: TGTGCCAGCAGTGGGGCGAACTCTAGCGGGACCTACGAGCAGTACTTC.

The V and J genes are TRBV5-4 and TRBJ2-2; weak D call: TRBD1 (5 bases). The CDR3 is 16 amino acids. CDR1 is SGHNT, CDR2 YYREEE, per germline (reference sequence). The V end was cut by 1 base, the J end by 0 bases, with 10 bases between. CDR3 region: CASSLHLGANTGELFF. The DNA for the CDR3 is TGTGCCAGCAGCTTGCATTTAGGGGCGAACACCGGGGAGCTGTTTTTT.

V usage is TRBV3-1 (or the pseudogene TRBV3-2) and J usage is TRBJ2-7, with a possible D match to TRBD1 (6 bases). Germline lookup yields CDR1 LGHDT and CDR2 YNNKEL (reference sequence). V was shortened by 3 bases and J by 5 bases, with 11 bases between the two germline ends. The CDR3 spans 13 residues. The CDR3 region has the DNA TGTGCCAGCAGCCACTTGGACAGCAACGAGCAGTACTTC. As protein: CASSHLDSNEQYF.